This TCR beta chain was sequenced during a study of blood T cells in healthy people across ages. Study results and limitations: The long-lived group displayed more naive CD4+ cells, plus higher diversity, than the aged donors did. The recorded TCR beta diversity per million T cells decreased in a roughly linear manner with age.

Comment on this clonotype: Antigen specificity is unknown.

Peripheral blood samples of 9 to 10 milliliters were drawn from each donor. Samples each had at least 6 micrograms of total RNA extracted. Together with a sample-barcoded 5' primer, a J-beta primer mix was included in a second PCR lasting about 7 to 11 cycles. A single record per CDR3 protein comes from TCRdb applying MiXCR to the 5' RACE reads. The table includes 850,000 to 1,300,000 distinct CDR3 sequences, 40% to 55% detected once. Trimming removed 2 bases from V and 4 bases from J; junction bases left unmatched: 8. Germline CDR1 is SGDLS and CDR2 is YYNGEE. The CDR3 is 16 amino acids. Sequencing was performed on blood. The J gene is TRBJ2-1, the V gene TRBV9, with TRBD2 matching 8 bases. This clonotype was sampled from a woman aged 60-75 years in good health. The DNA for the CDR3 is TGTGCCAGCAGCGTTTTAGGGACTAGGCTTTACAATGAGCAGTTCTTC. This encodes CASSVLGTRLYNEQFF. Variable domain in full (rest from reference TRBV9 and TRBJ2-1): DSGVTQTPKHLITATGQRVTLRCSPRSGDLSVYWYQQSLDQGLQFLIQYYNGEERAKGNILERFSAQQFPDLHSELNLSSLELGDSALYFCASSVLGTRLYNEQFFGPGTRLTVL.